These T cell receptor beta chains were read from a single sample in a study of T cells in Graves' hyperthyroidism and ophthalmopathy. TCRdb used MiXCR to reprocess the multiplex PCR reads, holding one entry per CDR3 protein. The sample consists of 500,000 to 600,000 distinct CDR3 sequences, 16% of them appearing once. The specimen was blood. The receptor source for this set is a woman aged 18-29 years with Graves' hyperthyroidism. Both conserved end residues are part of each CDR3. The D gene is left open where the match is weak. A row's size may be missing; if present it is once, few, many or a size class.

clone size | J gene | V gene | D gene | CDR3 DNA | CDR3 protein
- | TRBJ1-2 | TRBV20-1 | TRBD1 | TGCAGTGCTTTTACCGGGACAGGGGGAGAGGGGGGCTACACCTTC | CSAFTGTGGEGGYTF
many | TRBJ2-3 | TRBV2 | - | TGTGCCAGCAGCGTACTCACAAGCACAGATACGCAGTATTTT | CASSVLTSTDTQYF
- | TRBJ2-3 | TRBV4-3 | - | TGCGCCAGCAGCCAAGAAGGATATGCAGACACAGATACGCAGTATTTT | CASSQEGYADTDTQYF
few | TRBJ2-3 | TRBV9 | - | TGTGCCAGCAGCCCCCGCGACGGTAGGGCTAGCGAGGGCCCAGATACGCAGTATTTT | CASSPRDGRASEGPDTQYF
many | TRBJ2-5 | TRBV20-1 | TRBD2 | TGCAGTGCTAGTAGCCTAGCGGGGGGTCAAGAGACCCAGTACTTC | CSASSLAGGQETQYF
- | TRBJ2-2 | TRBV7-2 | TRBD2 | TGTGCCAGCATCGGACTAGCGGGGGTCGGGGAGCTGTTTTTT | CASIGLAGVGELFF
few | TRBJ2-5 | TRBV5-5 | - | TGTGCCAGCAGCGTTAACAGGGAGGGGACCCAGTACTTC | CASSVNREGTQYF
many | TRBJ1-1 | TRBV7-2 | TRBD1 | TGTGCCAGCAGCTTAGCTGGCAGGGGGTCTCAAGCTTTCTTT | CASSLAGRGSQAFF
- | TRBJ1-6 | TRBV5-1 | TRBD1 | TGCGCCAGCAGCCCCCCAGGACAGGGCTCAAATTCACCCCTCCACTTT | CASSPPGQGSNSPLHF
- | TRBJ2-4 | TRBV7-9 | - | TGTGCCAGCAGCTTAATAGGTGAAAACATTCAGTACTTC | CASSLIGENIQYF
few | TRBJ1-6 | TRBV6-1 | - | TGTGCCAGCAGTGAAACACAGGAAAATTCACCCCTCCACTTT | CASSETQENSPLHF
- | TRBJ1-5 | TRBV5-1 | - | TGCGCCAGCAGCCCCGTTGGGGGTCGCAATCAGCCCCAGCATTTT | CASSPVGGRNQPQHF
few | TRBJ2-7 | TRBV5-6 | - | TGTGCCAGCAGCTTGACAGGGCCGACCTACGAGCAGTACTTC | CASSLTGPTYEQYF
many | TRBJ2-1 | TRBV4-3 | TRBD2 | TGCGCCAGCAGCCAAGTGGGACTAGCAAATGAGCAGTTCTTC | CASSQVGLANEQFF
many | TRBJ2-5 | TRBV6-1 | TRBD2 | TGTGCCAGCACCGATGCGCCTAGCGGGAGGGAAGAGACCCAGTACTTC | CASTDAPSGREETQYF
- | TRBJ2-7 | TRBV25-1 | TRBD1 | TGTGCCAGCAGTGAAACCCGGACAGGGGTCATTTCCTACGAGCAGTACTTC | CASSETRTGVISYEQYF
many | TRBJ1-1 | TRBV2 | - | TGTGCCAGCAGTGAGCAACTGCCGAACACTGAAGCTTTCTTT | CASSEQLPNTEAFF
many | TRBJ2-3 | TRBV3-1 | TRBD2 | TGTGCCAGCAGCCAATCTAGCGGGACTGATACGCAGTATTTT | CASSQSSGTDTQYF
- | TRBJ1-3 | TRBV11-2 | TRBD1 | TGTGCCAGCAGCTTTACAGGGGGCGCGGGGGGAAACACCATATATTTT | CASSFTGGAGGNTIYF
few | TRBJ1-5 | TRBV19 | TRBD1 | TGTGCCAGTCTCGACAGGGGGCTCGGTCAGCCCCAGCATTTT | CASLDRGLGQPQHF
few | TRBJ2-1 | TRBV7-2 | - | TGTGCCAGCAGCTTGGACACTCAGCTCTCCTACAATGAGCAGTTCTTC | CASSLDTQLSYNEQFF
few | TRBJ2-2 | TRBV5-1 | TRBD2 | TGCGCCAGCGGCGCGGGGGGCGCGAACACCGGGGAGCTGTTTTTT | CASGAGGANTGELFF
- | TRBJ1-6 | TRBV10-3 | TRBD1 | TGTGCCATCAGTGTGGACAGGAGGTCCTATAATTCACCCCTCCACTTT | CAISVDRRSYNSPLHF
many | TRBJ2-7 | TRBV28 | - | TGTGCCAGCAGTTTCCCTGGGGGCCACGAGCAGTACTTC | CASSFPGGHEQYF
- | TRBJ1-1 | TRBV28 | - | TGTGCCAGCAGTTTGGTCGGCCGGCGGACCACTGAAGCTTTCTTT | CASSLVGRRTTEAFF
- | TRBJ2-1 | TRBV3-1 | TRBD1 | TGTGCCAGCAGCCGGACAGGGAGCGATGAGCAGTTCTTC | CASSRTGSDEQFF
many | TRBJ2-5 | TRBV6-1 | - | TGTGCCAGCAGTGAAGCTGGGGGAGAGACCCAGTACTTC | CASSEAGGETQYF
- | TRBJ1-1 | TRBV19 | - | TGTGCCAGTAGTATTGCGGTGAACACTGAAGCTTTCTTT | CASSIAVNTEAFF
many | TRBJ1-3 | TRBV11-2 | TRBD1 | TGTGCCAGCAGCGAACAGGGGAGAGGAAACACCATATATTTT | CASSEQGRGNTIYF
many | TRBJ1-4 | TRBV2 | TRBD1 | TGTGCCAGCAGTGAAGACGCGGCAGGGGGTGAAAAACTGTTTTTT | CASSEDAAGGEKLFF
- | TRBJ1-1 | TRBV4-1 | TRBD1 | TGCGCCAGCAGCCAAGCTGGACAGGGGGATTCAGGCCACTCTGAAGCTTTCTTT | CASSQAGQGDSGHSEAFF
- | TRBJ2-5 | TRBV27 | TRBD2 | TGTGCCAGCAGTTCCCGGACTAGCGGGGGGCAAGAGGCCCAGTACTTC | CASSSRTSGGQEAQYF
many | TRBJ2-1 | TRBV7-2 | - | TGTGCCAGCAGCCCGGGCGCAGCTCCAAGTTACAATGAGCAGTTCTTC | CASSPGAAPSYNEQFF
many | TRBJ2-7 | TRBV11-2 | - | TGTGCCAGCAGCTTTTTTGACAGTTCCTACGAGCAGTACTTC | CASSFFDSSYEQYF
many | TRBJ2-3 | TRBV18 | - | TGTGCCAGCTCCCCTGAGCGCGGGCGGACTTCTTTTACGCAGTATTTT | CASSPERGRTSFTQYF
many | TRBJ1-5 | TRBV2 | TRBD1 | TGTGCCAGCAGTGAGCCCAGGGGGGTGATTCAGCCCCAGCATTTT | CASSEPRGVIQPQHF
few | TRBJ1-1 | TRBV7-9 | - | TGTGCCAGCAGCGGGACCGTTAGAAGGGAAGCTTTCTTT | CASSGTVRREAFF
- | TRBJ1-5 | TRBV7-2 | - | TGTGCCAGCAGCTCCCGAACGACAGGAAACAATCAGCCCCAGCATTTT | CASSSRTTGNNQPQHF
- | TRBJ1-2 | TRBV4-3 | - | TGCGCCAGCAGCCAAGATAGGGCCGATTTGGGTTATGGCTACACCTTC | CASSQDRADLGYGYTF
many | TRBJ2-3 | TRBV5-1 | - | TGCGCCAGCGTACCTGAGGTCGGCACAGATACGCAGTATTTT | CASVPEVGTDTQYF
many | TRBJ1-2 | TRBV11-2 | - | TGTGCCAGCAGCGCAAGGGTAGGAGCTAACTATGGCTACACCTTC | CASSARVGANYGYTF
few | TRBJ2-5 | TRBV5-6 | - | TGTGCCAGCAGCTTGGAAGGCATGGAGGCAGTTCGAGAGACCCAGTACTTC | CASSLEGMEAVRETQYF